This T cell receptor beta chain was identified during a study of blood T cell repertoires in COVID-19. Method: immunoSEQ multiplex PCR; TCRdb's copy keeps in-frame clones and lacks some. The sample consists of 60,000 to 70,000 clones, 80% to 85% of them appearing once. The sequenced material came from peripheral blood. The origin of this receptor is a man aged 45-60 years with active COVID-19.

The CDR3 bases are TGTGCCAGCAGCCTGGAGCGGGGGTTTGAGCAGTTCTTC. The encoded protein is CASSLERGFEQFF. The chain is built from TRBV5-8 and TRBJ2-1, with 8 bases aligning to TRBD2. The CDR3 has 13 amino acids. With 4 bases clipped from V and 9 bases from J, the junction kept 6 bases outside the gene matches. CDR1 and CDR2 (germline): SGHTS, YDEGEE.